The 24 T cell receptor beta chains listed next were all sequenced from one sample in a study of regulatory T cells in long-lasting Graves disease. CDR3-region Arm-PCR and iRepertoire HTBI primers produced the TCR beta libraries. TCRdb fed the multiplex PCR reads into MiXCR, producing one record per CDR3 protein. The sample includes approximately 300,000 distinct CDR3 sequences, over 15% of them seen just once. Time point: newly diagnosed GD, antithyroid drugs for less than 3 months. Following extraction of RNA from PBMCs, that RNA was used to make the TCR library. The input for sequencing was peripheral blood mononuclear cells (PBMCs), taken at new diagnosis, from a patient treated with antithyroid drugs. These TCRs come from a female donor with Graves disease.

This clonotype came up many times. The chain carries TRBV11-2 and TRBJ2-7; D is undetermined. Germline V gene sequence: CDR1 SGHAT, CDR2 FQNNGV. Trimming stripped 1 base from V and 5 bases from J, with 6 bases between. The CDR3 loop spans 12 amino acids. CDR3 nucleotide sequence: TGTGCCAGCAGCTTAGTAAGGCACGAGCAGTACTTC. Its translation: CASSLVRHEQYF.

The CDR3 spells CASSLATSGPTDTQYF. The CDR3 DNA follows: TGTGCCAGCAGCTTGGCAACTAGCGGGCCCACGGATACGCAGTATTTT. This chain links TRBV5-4 with TRBJ2-3; 9 nucleotides agree with TRBD2. The germline V gene encodes CDR1 SGHNT and CDR2 YYREEE (reference sequence). Trimming took 0 bases from V and 6 from J; bases not matched to a gene: 8. The CDR3 spans 16 residues. Looking up the rest from reference TRBV5-4 and TRBJ2-3 gives the full variable domain: ETGVTQSPTHLIKTRGQQVTLRCSSQSGHNTVSWYQQALGQGPQFIFQYYREEENGRGNFPPRFSGLQFPNYSSELNVNALELDDSALYLCASSLATSGPTDTQYFGPGTRLTVL.

This clonotype has a count of ten or more. This chain joins TRBV28 and TRBJ1-2, with unresolved D. The V end lost 6 bases, the J end lost 14 bases, and 19 bases lay between the germline ends. The V gene's germline CDR1 is MDHEN and CDR2 SYDVKM. The length of the CDR3 is 12 residues. The CDR3 is CASSSLTRGWTF. For the CDR3, the DNA is TGTGCCAGCAGCTCCTTGACCCGTGGTTGGACCTTC.

This clonotype was detected many times. The gene calls are TRBV7-2 and TRBJ1-2; 7 bases agree with TRBD1. The CDR3 loop spans 14 amino acids. The J segment lost 2 bases and the V segment lost 6 bases, leaving 6 bases of the junction unmatched. The germline gives CDR1 SGHTA, CDR2 FQGNSA. CDR3 residues: CASSPRGTNYGYTF. CDR3 sequence (DNA): TGTGCCAGCAGTCCCAGGGGGACCAACTATGGCTACACCTTC. The full variable domain, completed using reference TRBV7-2 and TRBJ1-2, is GAGVSQSPSNKVTEKGKDVELRCDPISGHTALYWYRQSLGQGLEFLIYFQGNSAPDKSGLPSDRFSAERTGGSVSTLTIQRTQQEDSAVYLCASSPRGTNYGYTFGSGTRLTVV.

There are many counts of this clonotype. This chain joins TRBV25-1 and TRBJ1-4; D may be TRBD1 (5 bases). The V gene lost 8 bases and the J gene lost 6 bases, with 13 bases spanning the gap. CDR3 length: 13 amino acids. The germline V gene has CDR1 MGHDK and CDR2 SYGVNS. In nucleotides, the CDR3 is TGTGCCAGCCTAGACAGCTTAGATGAAAAACTGTTTTTT. Amino acids: CASLDSLDEKLFF.

This clonotype was seen ten or more times. The chain combines TRBV28 with TRBJ2-1, with 8 bases that match TRBD2. This CDR3 has 16 amino acids. Germline V gene data show CDR1 as MDHEN and CDR2 as SYDVKM. With V trimmed by 5 bases and J by 7 bases, 13 bases remained unmatched. The chain's CDR3 is CASSALLGLARNEQFF. Here the CDR3 DNA reads TGTGCCAGCAGTGCCTTACTCGGACTAGCTAGAAATGAGCAGTTCTTC.

This clonotype has a count of ten or more. This chain uses TRBV5-6 with TRBJ1-4; 9 bases fit TRBD1. The germline CDR1 and CDR2 sequences are SGHDT and YYEEEE. The V and J ends lost 4 bases and 5 bases, in that order; junction bases with no gene match: 6. This CDR3 contains 15 residues. The CDR3 protein is CASSLGQGRNEKLFF. CDR3 DNA: TGTGCCAGCAGCCTCGGACAGGGGAGAAATGAAAAACTGTTTTTT.

The genes are TRBV19 and TRBJ1-5; 7 bases align to TRBD1. The J segment lost 0 bases and the V segment lost 4 bases, leaving 9 bases of the junction unmatched. Germline CDR1 reads LNHDA; CDR2 reads SQIVND (reference sequence). This CDR3 contains 17 residues. CDR3 in amino acids: CASSKPSGTDSNQPQHF. The DNA of the CDR3 is TGTGCCAGTAGTAAGCCAAGCGGGACAGATAGCAATCAGCCCCAGCATTTT.

This clonotype was seen only a few times. The V call is TRBV6-1, the J call TRBJ1-1; no reliable D call. This CDR3 region has 14 residues. V lost 9 bases to trimming and J lost 1 base, with 15 bases between them. Germline V CDR1 and CDR2: MNHNS, SASEGT. The CDR3 DNA reads as TGTGCCAGTCCCCCCTCAGGCGGGAACACTGAAGCTTTCTTT. Translating gives CASPPSGGNTEAFF.

V gene TRBV28 combines with J gene TRBJ1-3, with TRBD1 as a possible D gene (5 bases). The CDR3 totals 16 residues. V gave up 3 bases and J gave up 8 bases, with 20 bases separating them. The V gene's germline CDR1 is MDHEN and CDR2 SYDVKM. CDR3 bases: TGTGCCAGCAGTTTGGGGGGTCTGGGGGAAGGAGACACCATATATTTT. Residues: CASSLGGLGEGDTIYF.

This chain links TRBV15 with TRBJ2-1, with TRBD2 matching over 10 bases. Trimming at V came to 3 bases and at J to 9 bases, leaving 11 bases not matched to a gene. The germline gives CDR1 LNHNV, CDR2 YYDKDF (reference sequence). The CDR3 is 16 residues long. The CDR3 DNA sequence: TGTGCCACCAGCAGTATTGCGGTAGCGGGAGGATTTGAGCAGTTCTTC. Its protein is CATSSIAVAGGFEQFF.

This clonotype occurred many times. The chain recombines TRBV12-3 or TRBV12-4 with TRBJ2-2; 7 bases agree with TRBD1. V was clipped by 4 bases and J by 7 bases; unmatched bases: 12. This CDR3 is built from 16 residues. As DNA, the CDR3 is TGTGCCAGCAGTTCGCCCCCGAACAGGGGAAGCGGGGAGCTGTTTTTT. Protein product: CASSSPPNRGSGELFF.

This clonotype has a handful of counts. The J gene is TRBJ2-1, the V gene TRBV3-1, with D unclear. The CDR3 has 14 residues. V was trimmed by 2 bases and J by 10 bases, leaving 15 bases between them. Germline V lookup: CDR1 LGHDT, CDR2 YNNKEL (reference sequence). The CDR3 bases are TGTGCCAGCAGCCAACCCTCTAGGTGGACGGAGCAGTTCTTC. This sequence encodes CASSQPSRWTEQFF.

The chain is built from TRBV2 and TRBJ2-1, with 9 bases identical to TRBD2. The CDR3 loop spans 13 amino acids. Germline values: CDR1 SNHLY, CDR2 FYNNEI. J was trimmed by 6 bases and V by 7 bases; bases with no gene match: 4. The DNA of the CDR3 is TGTGCCAGCACTGTGACTAGCGGCAATGAGCAGTTCTTC. Translation gives CASTVTSGNEQFF.

This chain connects TRBV7-2 to TRBJ1-1; D gene ambiguous. V lost 5 bases, J lost 3 bases, and 10 bases lay in between. CDR1 and CDR2 (germline): SGHTA, FQGNSA. This CDR3 contains 13 residues. The CDR3 is CASSPGSDTEAFF. In DNA form, the CDR3 reads TGTGCCAGCAGCCCGGGATCGGACACTGAAGCTTTCTTT.

The rearrangement uses TRBV19 and TRBJ2-2, with 9 bases lining up with TRBD2. Germline V lookup: CDR1 LNHDA, CDR2 SQIVND (reference sequence). This CDR3 has 18 residues. The ends lost 8 bases at V and 0 bases at J; junction bases unmatched: 13. The CDR3 protein is CASQKWASGVANTGELFF. Here the CDR3 DNA reads TGTGCCAGTCAAAAATGGGCTAGCGGGGTCGCGAACACCGGGGAGCTGTTTTTT.

This clonotype was seen repeatedly, ten times or more. This chain uses TRBV28 with TRBJ1-4, with D unclear. The CDR3 sequence is 17 residues long. Per germline, CDR1 MDHEN and CDR2 SYDVKM. V gave up 5 bases and J gave up 0 bases, with 16 bases separating them. CDR3 sequence reads: CASSPGPREATNEKLFF. Here the CDR3 DNA reads TGTGCCAGCAGTCCCGGACCCAGAGAAGCAACTAATGAAAAACTGTTTTTT.

In this sample, this clonotype turned up many times. This chain joins TRBV29-1 and TRBJ1-3; D perhaps matches TRBD1 (5 bases). CDR1 is SQVTM and CDR2 is ANQGSEA in the germline V gene. This CDR3 region has 14 residues. Deletions cut 1 base from V and 0 bases from J, with 7 bases between. The CDR3 DNA sequence: TGCAGCGTTGAAGGACAGCTCTCTGGAAACACCATATATTTT. It codes for CSVEGQLSGNTIYF.

J is TRBJ2-3 and V is TRBV4-1; 11 bases match TRBD2. This CDR3 has 17 amino acids. Unmatched junction bases numbered 8, after V lost 4 bases and J lost 2 bases. Germline CDR1 and CDR2: MGHRA and YSYEKL. The CDR3 reads CASSRTTSGVPTDTQYF. Written as DNA, the CDR3 is TGCGCCAGCAGCCGGACGACTAGCGGGGTTCCCACAGATACGCAGTATTTT.

In its sample, this clonotype was seen a few times. V is TRBV19 and J is TRBJ2-7; 8 bases line up with TRBD2. The CDR3 runs to 18 residues. With 3 bases clipped from V and 6 bases from J, the junction kept 19 bases outside the gene matches. CDR1 and CDR2 (germline): LNHDA, SQIVND (reference sequence). CDR3 in DNA: TGTGCCAGTAGTATGGAGGAGACCCGGGAGGGCCTGTTGGGCGAGCAGTACTTC. Protein product: CASSMEETREGLLGEQYF.

This clonotype was observed at least ten times. For the CDR3, the DNA is TGTGCCAGCCTTCGACAGAGTAATGAAAAACTGTTTTTT. Protein: CASLRQSNEKLFF. The chain uses TRBV12-3 or TRBV12-4 and TRBJ1-4, with a weak D call TRBD1 (5 bases). V lost 8 bases, J lost 4 bases, and 11 bases lay in between. The CDR3 has 13 residues.

This clonotype has just one count. A much larger clone lies a single base off, so this may be a read error. CDR3 sequence: CASSGQGDTDTQYF. CDR3 nucleotides: TGTGCCAGCAGTGGACAGGGGGACACAGATACGCAGTATTTT. The chain is built from TRBV25-1 and TRBJ2-3; the match to TRBD1 covers 9 bases. The V gene's germline CDR1 is MGHDK and CDR2 SYGVNS. CDR3 length: 14 residues. With 4 bases clipped from V and 2 bases from J, the junction kept 1 base outside the gene matches.

The table lists this clonotype with a few counts. Because it lacks the conserved phenylalanine or tryptophan at the end, this CDR3 is likely a read error. The chain employs TRBV2 and TRBJ2-7; D is uncertain. CDR3 length: 12 amino acids. Germline V CDR1 and CDR2: SNHLY, FYNNEI. The V and J ends lost 4 bases and 2 bases respectively, with 6 bases between them. In DNA, the CDR3 is TGTGCCAGCAGTGGGTTCGCCTACGAGCAGTACCAC. As protein: CASSGFAYEQYH.

This clonotype was detected many times. CDR3 sequence (DNA): TGTGCCAGCTCACCACAAGGGCAACTCAATGAGCAGTTCTTC. This codes for CASSPQGQLNEQFF. The genes are TRBV18 and TRBJ2-1, with D unresolved. Germline V gene data show CDR1 as KGHSH and CDR2 as LQKENI. The CDR3 is 14 residues long. Trimming took 1 base from V and 6 from J, leaving 10 bases between them.